These 15 T cell receptor beta chains were sequenced from one sample in a study of T-cell reconstitution after alpha-beta-depleted transplantation in children (dated by TCRdb to about 2016). This sample's treatment or condition label indicates: allogeneic hematopoietic cell transplantation with graft depleted of TCRalphabeta T cells and CD19 B cells. Libraries were constructed by PCR. The instrument given in TCRdb is Illumina HiSeq 2500. TCR library preparation used molecular barcoding, with unique molecular identifiers applied to normalize quantification of the TCRbeta repertoire. TCRdb's own reprocessing of the public reads used fastp at Q25 and MiXCR and kept productive beta chains. When rows share a CDR3 protein, they turn into one entry using the most common DNA and genes. This sample is represented by just under 350,000 distinct CDR3 sequences; under 20% of them were singletons. Roughly 40% of the sample is taken by the ten largest.

The starting material was PBMCs, mostly from graft donor cells, obtained 360 days after TCRalphabeta/CD19-depleted stem cell transplant. These receptor sequences come from a male patient aged 2-9 years who had a stem cell transplant for acute lymphoblastic leukemia, so the T cells may come from the graft donor.

The rearrangement links TRBV6-2 or TRBV6-3 to TRBJ2-7; 8 bases fit TRBD2. Trimming at V came to 3 bases and at J to 2 bases, leaving 6 bases not matched to a gene. Germline V CDR1 and CDR2: MNHEY, SVGEGT. The CDR3 is 15 amino acids. Here the CDR3 reads CASSYPGLGTYEQYF. The CDR3 DNA reads as TGTGCCAGCAGTTATCCGGGACTAGGAACCTACGAGCAGTACTTC.

A single count supports this clonotype. A much more abundant neighbour one base away suggests this may be a read error. The V gene is TRBV9, the J gene TRBJ2-3; 9 bases map to TRBD2. The V gene's germline CDR1 is SGDLS and CDR2 YYNGEE. The CDR3 has 15 residues. The CDR3 sequence: CASSVGTSATDTKYF. CDR3 DNA: TGTGCCAGCAGCGTAGGGACTAGCGCCACAGATACGAAGTATTTT.

This clonotype has just a few counts. The V and J genes are TRBV6-2 or TRBV6-3 and TRBJ2-2; D possibly uses TRBD1 or TRBD2 (7 bases each). Germline V gives CDR1 MNHEY, CDR2 SVGEGT. The CDR3 has 16 amino acids. V was pared by 6 bases and J by 4 bases, with 18 bases between. This CDR3 is CASSLWGGQFTGELFF. The CDR3 region has the DNA TGTGCCAGCAGCCTCTGGGGGGGACAGTTCACCGGGGAGCTGTTTTTT.

This clonotype has at least ten counts. J is TRBJ2-7 and V is TRBV28; TRBD2 matches at 7 bases. CDR3 length equals 16 residues. The V and J ends lost 1 base and 2 bases, in that order; junction bases with no gene match: 8. Germline assignment: CDR1 MDHEN and CDR2 SYDVKM. CDR3 in DNA: TGTGCCAGCAGTTTATCACGGCTAGCGGATACCTACGAGCAGTACTTC. Protein product: CASSLSRLADTYEQYF.

This clonotype was recorded at least ten times. The J gene is TRBJ1-1, the V gene TRBV5-1, with a weak D call TRBD1 (5 bases). Trimming took off 0 bases at V and 6 bases at J, with 12 bases between the two ends. Germline CDR1 SGHRS, CDR2 YFSETQ. CDR3 length: 14 amino acids. This CDR3 reads CASSLGQRLSEAFF. The DNA for the CDR3 is TGCGCCAGCAGCTTGGGACAGAGGCTATCTGAAGCTTTCTTT.

The chain carries TRBV6-2 or TRBV6-3 and TRBJ2-5, with D perhaps being TRBD1 or TRBD2 (7 bases each). The ends were cut back, 8 bases at V and 6 bases at J, with 25 bases in the middle. The CDR3 spans 16 residues. Germline CDR1 is MNHEY and CDR2 is SVGEGT. CDR3 bases: TGTGCCAGCCATACCCTTCTACAGGGGAGGGCGAAGACCCAGTACTTC. This sequence encodes CASHTLLQGRAKTQYF.

This clonotype was counted many times. This chain connects TRBV7-2 to TRBJ2-1, with D possibly being TRBD2 (5 bases). This CDR3 contains 16 residues. Trimming stripped 2 bases from V and 0 bases from J, with 11 bases between. The V gene's germline CDR1 is SGHTA and CDR2 FQGNSA. CDR3 sequence: CASSLRLAASYNEQFF. CDR3 sequence (DNA): TGTGCCAGCAGCTTAAGGCTAGCTGCCTCCTACAATGAGCAGTTCTTC.

This clonotype was observed many times. J is TRBJ2-7 and V is TRBV4-2, with D perhaps TRBD1 (6 bases). V was clipped by 1 base and J by 3 bases, with 10 bases between them. The CDR3 loop spans 14 amino acids. Germline-derived CDR1 and CDR2 are LGHNA and YNFKEQ. For the CDR3, the DNA is TGTGCCAGCAGCCAAGGCCGGGACATCTACGAGCAGTACTTC. Translation: CASSQGRDIYEQYF.

The V call is TRBV6-5, the J call TRBJ1-6; the match to TRBD1 covers 9 bases. CDR3 length: 15 residues. CDR1 is MNHEY, CDR2 SVGAGI, per germline. V shed 2 bases, J shed 7 bases, and the junction held 3 bases outside the gene matches. The CDR3 DNA is TGTGCCAGCAGTTACCGGGACAGGGACAATTCACCCCTCCACTTT. This codes for CASSYRDRDNSPLHF.

This chain uses TRBV4-1 with TRBJ1-1; tentatively, D is TRBD1 (6 bases). Germline loops: CDR1 MGHRA, CDR2 YSYEKL. CDR3 length equals 17 residues. Trimming removed 1 base from V and 5 bases from J, with 20 bases in between. CDR3 residues: CASSQGAGLRGVTEAFF. As DNA, the CDR3 is TGCGCCAGCAGCCAAGGGGCAGGGTTAAGGGGGGTGACTGAAGCTTTCTTT.

In this sample, this clonotype turned up many times. The DNA for the CDR3 is TGCAGCGTTGGGGGAGGTTGGGAGACCCAGTACTTC. It is translated as CSVGGGWETQYF. The chain has TRBV29-1 and TRBJ2-5, with a weak D call TRBD2 (6 bases). V dropped 4 bases and J dropped 5 bases, with 11 bases sitting between them. The germline V gene has CDR1 SQVTM and CDR2 ANQGSEA. The CDR3 is 12 amino acids.

V is TRBV12-3 or TRBV12-4 and J is TRBJ2-5; D is ambiguous. V was clipped by 3 bases and J by 0 bases, with 8 bases between them. The CDR3 loop spans 14 amino acids. The CDR3, as DNA: TGTGCCAGCAGTTTCTTCGCGTACCAAGAGACCCAGTACTTC. Translated: CASSFFAYQETQYF.

V and J are TRBV7-9 and TRBJ2-7; 7 bases match TRBD1. The CDR3 extends over 16 amino acids. V dropped 2 bases and J dropped 1; count of bases not matched to a gene: 8. The V gene's germline CDR1 is SEHNR and CDR2 FQNEAQ (reference sequence). The CDR3 sequence is CASSLKEGQISYEQYF. CDR3 coding DNA: TGTGCCAGCAGCTTAAAAGAGGGACAGATTTCCTACGAGCAGTACTTC. Combining the CDR3 with reference TRBV7-9 and TRBJ2-7 gives the whole variable domain DTGVSQNPRHKITKRGQNVTFRCDPISEHNRLYWYRQTLGQGPEFLTYFQNEAQLEKSRLLSDRFSAERPKGSFSTLEIQRTEQGDSAMYLCASSLKEGQISYEQYFGPGTRLTVT.

The chain recombines TRBV7-6 with TRBJ2-7, with 8 bases matching TRBD1. CDR3 size: 13 residues. V gave up 9 bases and J gave up 3 bases; unmatched junction bases: 7. Germline V gene sequence: CDR1 SGHVS, CDR2 FNYEAQ. The CDR3 coding sequence is TGTGCCAGTTCGGACAGGGAGATCTACGAGCAGTACTTC. It translates to CASSDREIYEQYF.

In this sample, this clonotype turned up many times. The CDR3 is CSATPRAGNGYEQYF. The CDR3, as DNA: TGCAGTGCCACCCCCCGAGCGGGAAACGGCTACGAGCAGTACTTC. This sequence joins TRBV20-1 and TRBJ2-7; 7 nucleotides line up with TRBD2. From germline, CDR1 is DFQATT and CDR2 SNEGSKA (reference sequence). The CDR3 runs to 15 residues. Trimming at V came to 6 bases and at J to 3 bases, leaving 14 bases not matched to a gene.